The rows below give T cell receptor beta chains drawn from one sample of a study of cytomegalovirus exposure and HLA in healthy donors. Measured with immunoSEQ multiplex PCR; TCRdb has only the in-frame clones, and not every one. Of under 150,000 clones in the sample, 70% to 90% are singletons; the top ten hold 1.5% to 2%. The sequenced material came from PBMCs. The origin of the receptors is a young woman in good health and CMV-seronegative. The CDR3 runs from the conserved cysteine through the conserved F or W. A D gene is named only where the DNA matches it firmly.

j_gene,d_gene,v_gene,CDR3aa
TRBJ1-1,TRBD1,TRBV5-1,CASSTGDSGTEAFF
TRBJ1-2,-,TRBV28,CASSPTRAGWDGYTF
TRBJ1-1,-,TRBV7-8,CASSLTIETEAFF
TRBJ2-1,TRBD2,TRBV6-1,CASSLSGGAYNEQFF
TRBJ2-2,-,TRBV28,CASSFFRVQGELFF
TRBJ1-2,TRBD1,TRBV7-2,CASSLALGQGNGYTF
TRBJ1-5,-,TRBV5-8,CASSLDQGNGNQPQHF
TRBJ2-5,TRBD2,TRBV9,CASTWEGMETQYF
TRBJ2-3,-,TRBV4-1,CASSQGATGTDTQYF
TRBJ2-1,TRBD2,TRBV6-6,CASSYGTSGSSFF
TRBJ1-2,-,TRBV10-3,CAISARDGYTF
TRBJ2-1,TRBD2,TRBV2,CASSGGSGSMESYNEQFF
TRBJ2-1,TRBD1,TRBV5-8,CASSPNRGYNEQFF
TRBJ2-7,TRBD1,TRBV6-5,CASREGGTYEQYF
TRBJ2-7,TRBD2,TRBV18,CASSPPGLAGNYEQYF
TRBJ1-2,-,TRBV6-1,CASRDRTTQGYGYTF
TRBJ2-3,TRBD1,TRBV19,CASSRTGWDTQYF
TRBJ2-7,-,TRBV7-2,CASSPGLGEQYF
TRBJ1-1,-,TRBV4-1,CASRSTGTGKVTEAFF
TRBJ2-7,TRBD2,TRBV11-2,CASSLEGLAGVEQYF
TRBJ1-2,TRBD1,TRBV5-5,CASSLTGGAVTYGYTF
TRBJ1-1,-,TRBV7-8,CASSFQGESPGDTEAFF
TRBJ2-1,-,TRBV5-1,CASSFGVDNEQFF
TRBJ2-1,-,TRBV6-1,CASRRSYNEQFF
TRBJ2-1,-,TRBV28,CASSFSTLTTGRYEQFF
TRBJ1-1,-,TRBV7-2,CASSLKPSGNTEAFF